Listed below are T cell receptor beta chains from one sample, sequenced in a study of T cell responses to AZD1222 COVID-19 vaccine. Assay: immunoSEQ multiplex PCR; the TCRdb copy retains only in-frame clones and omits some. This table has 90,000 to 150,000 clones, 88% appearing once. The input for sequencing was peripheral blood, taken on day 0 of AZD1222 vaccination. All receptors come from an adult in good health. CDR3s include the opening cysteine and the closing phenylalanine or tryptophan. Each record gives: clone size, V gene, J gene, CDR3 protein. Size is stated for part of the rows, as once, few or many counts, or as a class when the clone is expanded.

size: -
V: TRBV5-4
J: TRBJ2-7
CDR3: CASSKRAGGSGEQYF

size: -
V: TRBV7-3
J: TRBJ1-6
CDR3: CASSPGQGGSPLHF

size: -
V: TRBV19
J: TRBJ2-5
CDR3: CASSIVADQETQYF

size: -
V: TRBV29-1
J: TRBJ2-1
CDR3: CSVVGPGGPNEQFF

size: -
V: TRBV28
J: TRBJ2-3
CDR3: CASSSPAVDTQYF

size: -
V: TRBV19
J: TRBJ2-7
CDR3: CASSQGPTYEQYF

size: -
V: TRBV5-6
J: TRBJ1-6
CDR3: CASSLAGVGSPLHF

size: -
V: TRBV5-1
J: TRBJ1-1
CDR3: CASSLNPVNTEAFF

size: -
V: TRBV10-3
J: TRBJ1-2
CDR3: CAISDSRLNYGYTF

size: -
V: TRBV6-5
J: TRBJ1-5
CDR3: CASGQPNSNQPQHF

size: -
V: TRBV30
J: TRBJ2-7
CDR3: CAWAPGAPYEQYF

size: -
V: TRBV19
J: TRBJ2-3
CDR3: CASSIGRADTQYF

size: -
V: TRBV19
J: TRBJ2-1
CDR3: CASSIRGQGNEQFF

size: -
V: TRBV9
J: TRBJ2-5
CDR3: CASSVAGDRGETQYF

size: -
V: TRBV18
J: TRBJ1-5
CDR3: CASSPGGSNQPQHF

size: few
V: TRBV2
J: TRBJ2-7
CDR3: CASSASGRASYEQYF

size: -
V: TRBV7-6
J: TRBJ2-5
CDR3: CASSPRRLAGRETQYF

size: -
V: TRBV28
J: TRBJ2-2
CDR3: CASSWRGTGELFF

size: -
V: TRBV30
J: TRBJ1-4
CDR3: CAWSVGTGWAANEKLFF

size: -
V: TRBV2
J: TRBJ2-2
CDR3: CASSERGAGELFF

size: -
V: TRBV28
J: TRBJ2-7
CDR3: CASSPIWYEQYF

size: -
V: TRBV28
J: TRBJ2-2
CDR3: CASSPPRRTGELFF

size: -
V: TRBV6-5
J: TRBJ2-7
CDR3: CASSLDAGSYEQYF

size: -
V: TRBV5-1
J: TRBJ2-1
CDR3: CASSLAGDLYNEQFF

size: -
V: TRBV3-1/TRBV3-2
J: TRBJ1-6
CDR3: CASSPFRAGGSPLHF

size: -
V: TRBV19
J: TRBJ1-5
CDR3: CARSAGGARGREHF

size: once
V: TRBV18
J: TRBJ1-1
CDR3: CASSRTGGITEAFF

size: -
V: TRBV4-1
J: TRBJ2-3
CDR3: CASSQESGNSPTDTQYF

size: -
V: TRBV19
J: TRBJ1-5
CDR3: CASRVGNQPQHF

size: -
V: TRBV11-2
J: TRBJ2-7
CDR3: CASRPGDSYEQYF

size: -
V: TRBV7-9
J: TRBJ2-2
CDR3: CASSPRDRLRGELFF

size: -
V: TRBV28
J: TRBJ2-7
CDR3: CASSLAGGSGSYEQYF

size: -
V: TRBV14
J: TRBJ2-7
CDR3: CASSQRPLAGRNEQYF

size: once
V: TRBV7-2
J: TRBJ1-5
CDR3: CASSPRTGNQPQHF

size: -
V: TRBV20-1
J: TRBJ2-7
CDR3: CSASQQRGRGEQYF

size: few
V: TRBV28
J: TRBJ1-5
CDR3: CASSSPGRNQPQHF

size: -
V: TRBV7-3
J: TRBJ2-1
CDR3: CASSLIPSSGPYNEQFF

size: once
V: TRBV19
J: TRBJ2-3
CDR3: CASSIGGTQYF

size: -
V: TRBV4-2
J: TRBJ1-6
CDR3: CASSQEIAASGGPLHF

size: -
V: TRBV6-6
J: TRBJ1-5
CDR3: CASRPTGTNQPQHF

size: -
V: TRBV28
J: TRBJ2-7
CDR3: CALKGGTRDEQYF

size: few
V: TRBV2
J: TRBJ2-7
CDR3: CASSSQGGAYEQYF

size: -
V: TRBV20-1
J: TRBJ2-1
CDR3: CSARDLLGQFF

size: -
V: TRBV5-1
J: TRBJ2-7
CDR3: CASSSSGLSDEQYF

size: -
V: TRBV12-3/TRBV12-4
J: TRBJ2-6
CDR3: CASAPRGVLTF

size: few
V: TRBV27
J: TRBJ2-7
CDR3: CASWSRGASYEQYF

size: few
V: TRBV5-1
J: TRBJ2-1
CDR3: CASSFGRDEQFF

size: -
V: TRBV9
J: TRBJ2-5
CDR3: CASSPTGSHGETQYF

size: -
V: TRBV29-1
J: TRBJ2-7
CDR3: CSVEGGGEQYF

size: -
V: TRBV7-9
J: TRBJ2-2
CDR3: CASSLASSGLWNTGELFF

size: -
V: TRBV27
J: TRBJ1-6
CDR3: CASSPRLTSSYNSPLHF

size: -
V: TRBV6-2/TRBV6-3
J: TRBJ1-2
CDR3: CASSYAGGPYGYTF

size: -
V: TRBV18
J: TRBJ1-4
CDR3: CASSTGVIGATNEKLFF